Given below is one T cell receptor beta chain in context. From germline, CDR1 is SGHTS and CDR2 YDEGEE. The V gene lost 1 base and the J gene lost 4 bases, with 12 bases spanning the gap. The CDR3 is 15 residues long. In the source study's methods: Cell counts per sample came from amplifying reference gene primers. The protocol was immunoSEQ multiplex PCR, while the TCRdb copy is restricted to in-frame clones and leaves out a portion. V and J calls and clone size come straight from that table; D and trimming were deduced from the DNA. Altogether 350,000 to 400,000 clones are present, almost 90% being singletons, with the ten largest covering 6.5%. This sample is part of a study of blood T cell repertoires in COVID-19.

The source of this sequence is a man between 18 and 35 years old with active or convalescent COVID-19. J is TRBJ1-3 and V is TRBV5-8; D is ambiguous. Sequencing was performed on peripheral blood. The CDR3, as DNA: TGTGCCAGCAGCTTGTATCGTTCAGGCGGAAACACCATATATTTT. Translating it yields CASSLYRSGGNTIYF.